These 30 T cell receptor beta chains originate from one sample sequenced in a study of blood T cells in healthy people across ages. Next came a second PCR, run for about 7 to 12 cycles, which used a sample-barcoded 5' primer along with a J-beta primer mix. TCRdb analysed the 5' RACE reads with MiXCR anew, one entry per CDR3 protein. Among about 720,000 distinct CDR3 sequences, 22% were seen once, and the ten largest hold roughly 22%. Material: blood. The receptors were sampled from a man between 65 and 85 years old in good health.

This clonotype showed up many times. The CDR3 DNA follows: TGTGCCAGCAGTTTCGACCTACAGGGCGGGGAGCTGTTTTTT. It translates to CASSFDLQGGELFF. This rearrangement joins TRBV12-3 or TRBV12-4 to TRBJ2-2; a possible D gene is TRBD1 (6 bases). Trimming removed 3 bases from V and 7 bases from J, with 12 bases in between. There are 14 residues in the CDR3.

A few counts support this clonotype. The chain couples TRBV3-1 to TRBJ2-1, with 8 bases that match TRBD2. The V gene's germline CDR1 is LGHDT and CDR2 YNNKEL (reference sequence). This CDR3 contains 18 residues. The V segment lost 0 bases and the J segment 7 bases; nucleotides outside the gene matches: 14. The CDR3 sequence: CASSQESRAGLVSNEQFF. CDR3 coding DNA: TGTGCCAGCAGCCAAGAGTCTAGGGCGGGACTAGTTTCGAATGAGCAGTTCTTC.

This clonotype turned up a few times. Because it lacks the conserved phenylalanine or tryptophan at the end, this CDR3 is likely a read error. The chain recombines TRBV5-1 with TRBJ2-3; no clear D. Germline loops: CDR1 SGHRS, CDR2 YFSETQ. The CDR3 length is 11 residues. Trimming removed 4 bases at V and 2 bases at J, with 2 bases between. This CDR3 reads CASSHTDTQYL. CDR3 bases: TGCGCCAGCAGCCACACAGATACGCAGTATCTT.

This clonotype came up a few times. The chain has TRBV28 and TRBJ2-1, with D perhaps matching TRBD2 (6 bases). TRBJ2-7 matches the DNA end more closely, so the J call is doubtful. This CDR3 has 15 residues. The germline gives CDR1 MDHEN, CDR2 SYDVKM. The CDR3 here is CASSSTAGGGYEQYV. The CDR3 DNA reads TGTGCCAGCAGTTCGACAGCCGGGGGAGGCTACGAGCAGTACGTC.

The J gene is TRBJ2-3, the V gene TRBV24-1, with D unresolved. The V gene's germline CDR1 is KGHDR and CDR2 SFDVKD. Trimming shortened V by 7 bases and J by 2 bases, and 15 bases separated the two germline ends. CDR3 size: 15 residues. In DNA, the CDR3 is TGTGCCACCAGCTCCACGACGGACCCCACAGATACGCAGTATTTT. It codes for CATSSTTDPTDTQYF.

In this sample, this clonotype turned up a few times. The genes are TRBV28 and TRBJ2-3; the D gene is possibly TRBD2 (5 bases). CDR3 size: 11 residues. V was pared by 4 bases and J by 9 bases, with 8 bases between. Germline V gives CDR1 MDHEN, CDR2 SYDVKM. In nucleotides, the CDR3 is TGTGCCAGCAGTTCAACTAGAACGCAGTATTTT. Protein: CASSSTRTQYF.

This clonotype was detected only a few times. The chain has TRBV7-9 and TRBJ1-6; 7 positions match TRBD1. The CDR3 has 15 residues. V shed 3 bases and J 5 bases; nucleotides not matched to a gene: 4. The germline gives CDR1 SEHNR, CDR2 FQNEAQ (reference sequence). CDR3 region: CASSFKGQNNSPLHF. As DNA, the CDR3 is TGTGCCAGCAGCTTTAAGGGACAGAATAATTCACCCCTCCACTTT. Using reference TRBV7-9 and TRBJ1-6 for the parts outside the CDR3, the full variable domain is DTGVSQNPRHKITKRGQNVTFRCDPISEHNRLYWYRQTLGQGPEFLTYFQNEAQLEKSRLLSDRFSAERPKGSFSTLEIQRTEQGDSAMYLCASSFKGQNNSPLHFGNGTRLTVT.

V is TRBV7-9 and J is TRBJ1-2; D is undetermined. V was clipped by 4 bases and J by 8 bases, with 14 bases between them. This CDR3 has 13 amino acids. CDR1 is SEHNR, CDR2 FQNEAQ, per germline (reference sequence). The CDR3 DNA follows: TGTGCCAGCAGCTACGCGGGTAGGCCCGGCTACACCTTC. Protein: CASSYAGRPGYTF.

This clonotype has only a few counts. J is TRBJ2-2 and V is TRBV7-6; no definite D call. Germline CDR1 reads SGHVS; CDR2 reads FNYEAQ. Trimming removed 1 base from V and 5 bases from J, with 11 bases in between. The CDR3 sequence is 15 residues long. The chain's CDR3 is CASSLEYKRTGELFF. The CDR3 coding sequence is TGTGCCAGCAGCTTAGAATATAAAAGGACCGGGGAGCTGTTTTTT.

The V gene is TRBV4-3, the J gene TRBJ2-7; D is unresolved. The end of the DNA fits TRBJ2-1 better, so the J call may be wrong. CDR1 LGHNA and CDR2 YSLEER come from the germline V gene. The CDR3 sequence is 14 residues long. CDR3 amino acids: CASSQHPKSNEQFF. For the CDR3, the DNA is TGCGCCAGCAGCCAACACCCCAAATCGAATGAGCAGTTCTTC.

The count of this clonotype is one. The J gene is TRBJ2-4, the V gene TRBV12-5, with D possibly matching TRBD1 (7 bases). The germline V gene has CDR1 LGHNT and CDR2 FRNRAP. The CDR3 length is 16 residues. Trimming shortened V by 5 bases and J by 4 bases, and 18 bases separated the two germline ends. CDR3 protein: CASGPRQGGGKNIQYF. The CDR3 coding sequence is TGTGCTAGTGGTCCAAGACAGGGCGGAGGGAAAAACATTCAGTACTTC.

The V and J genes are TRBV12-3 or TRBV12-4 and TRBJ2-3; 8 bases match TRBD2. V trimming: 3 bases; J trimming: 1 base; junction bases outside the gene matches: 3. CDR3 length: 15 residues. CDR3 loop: CASSFREGGTDTQYF. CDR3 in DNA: TGTGCCAGCAGTTTCCGGGAGGGCGGCACAGATACGCAGTATTTT.

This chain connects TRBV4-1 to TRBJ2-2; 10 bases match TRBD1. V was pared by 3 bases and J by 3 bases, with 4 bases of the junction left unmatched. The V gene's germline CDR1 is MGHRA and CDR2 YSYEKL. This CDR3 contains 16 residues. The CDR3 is CASSHPGTGDTGELFF. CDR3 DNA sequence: TGCGCCAGCAGCCATCCCGGGACAGGGGACACCGGGGAGCTGTTTTTT.

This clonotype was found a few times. This CDR3 reads CASSLVGRAEAFF. Here the CDR3 DNA reads TGTGCCAGCAGCTTAGTAGGCAGAGCAGAAGCTTTCTTT. V is TRBV7-9 and J is TRBJ1-1; D unresolved. The CDR3 has 13 amino acids. In germline, CDR1 is SEHNR, CDR2 FQNEAQ (reference sequence). V shed 1 base and J shed 8 bases, with 11 bases lying between them. The whole variable domain, remainder taken from reference TRBV7-9 and TRBJ1-1, is DTGVSQNPRHKITKRGQNVTFRCDPISEHNRLYWYRQTLGQGPEFLTYFQNEAQLEKSRLLSDRFSAERPKGSFSTLEIQRTEQGDSAMYLCASSLVGRAEAFFGQGTRLTVV.

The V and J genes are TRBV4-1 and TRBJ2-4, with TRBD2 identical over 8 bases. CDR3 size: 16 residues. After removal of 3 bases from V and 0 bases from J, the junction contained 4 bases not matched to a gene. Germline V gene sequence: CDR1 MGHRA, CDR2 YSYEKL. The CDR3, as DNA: TGCGCCAGCAGCCATCATGCGGGGGGAGCCAAAAACATTCAGTACTTC. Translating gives CASSHHAGGAKNIQYF.

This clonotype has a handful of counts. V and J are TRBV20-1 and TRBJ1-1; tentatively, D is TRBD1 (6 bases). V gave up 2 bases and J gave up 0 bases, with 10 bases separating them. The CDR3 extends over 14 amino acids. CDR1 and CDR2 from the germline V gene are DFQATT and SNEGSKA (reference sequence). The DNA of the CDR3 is TGCAGTGCTAGAAGGGGGGCGGTGAACACTGAAGCTTTCTTT. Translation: CSARRGAVNTEAFF.

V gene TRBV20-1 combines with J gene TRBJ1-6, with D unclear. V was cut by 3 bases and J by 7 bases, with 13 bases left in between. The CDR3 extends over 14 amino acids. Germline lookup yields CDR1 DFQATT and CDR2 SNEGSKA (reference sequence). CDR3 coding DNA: TGCAGTGCTAGCCTCGGCGTTCCAAATTCACCCCTCCACTTT. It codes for CSASLGVPNSPLHF.

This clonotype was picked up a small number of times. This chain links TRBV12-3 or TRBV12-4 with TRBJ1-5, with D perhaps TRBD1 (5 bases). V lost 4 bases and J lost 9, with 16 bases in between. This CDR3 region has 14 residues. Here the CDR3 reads CASSSGTGRGPQHF. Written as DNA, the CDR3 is TGTGCCAGCAGTTCTGGGACGGGCCGGGGGCCCCAGCATTTT.

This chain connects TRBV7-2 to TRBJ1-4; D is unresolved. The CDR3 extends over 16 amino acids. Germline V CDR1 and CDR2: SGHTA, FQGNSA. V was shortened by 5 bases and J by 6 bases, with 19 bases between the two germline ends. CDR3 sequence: CASSPRREEWDEKLFF. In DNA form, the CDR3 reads TGTGCCAGCAGCCCCAGGCGAGAGGAATGGGATGAAAAACTGTTTTTT.

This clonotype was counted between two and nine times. The CDR3: CASSPGQGESPLHF. CDR3 coding DNA: TGTGCCAGCAGTCCCGGACAGGGGGAGTCACCCCTCCACTTT. The chain joins TRBV27 to TRBJ1-6, with 10 bases fitting TRBD1. The germline V gene encodes CDR1 MNHEY and CDR2 SMNVEV (reference sequence). Trimming at V came to 5 bases and at J to 10 bases, leaving 5 bases not matched to a gene. The CDR3 spans 14 residues.

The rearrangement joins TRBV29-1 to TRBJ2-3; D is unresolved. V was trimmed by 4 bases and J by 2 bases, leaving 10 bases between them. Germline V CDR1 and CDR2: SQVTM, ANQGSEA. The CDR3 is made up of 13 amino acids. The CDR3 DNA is TGCAGCGTTGGGCGTGACCCCACAGATACGCAGTATTTT. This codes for CSVGRDPTDTQYF.

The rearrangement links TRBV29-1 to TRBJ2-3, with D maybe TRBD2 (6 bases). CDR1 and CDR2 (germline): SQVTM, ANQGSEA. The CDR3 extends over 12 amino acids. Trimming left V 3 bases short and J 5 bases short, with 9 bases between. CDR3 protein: CSVEWGGDTQYF. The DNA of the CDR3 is TGCAGCGTTGAGTGGGGAGGAGATACGCAGTATTTT.

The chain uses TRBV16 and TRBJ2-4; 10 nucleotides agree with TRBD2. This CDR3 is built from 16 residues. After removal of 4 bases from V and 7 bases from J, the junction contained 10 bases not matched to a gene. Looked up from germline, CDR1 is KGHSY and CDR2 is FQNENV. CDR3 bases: TGTGCCAGCAGCCCTCGGACTAGCGGTTTTTACAACATTCAGTACTTC. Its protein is CASSPRTSGFYNIQYF.

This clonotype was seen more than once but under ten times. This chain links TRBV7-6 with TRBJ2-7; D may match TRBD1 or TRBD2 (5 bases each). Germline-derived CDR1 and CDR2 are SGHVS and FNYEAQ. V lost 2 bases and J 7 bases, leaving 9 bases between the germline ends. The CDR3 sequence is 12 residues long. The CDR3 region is CASSLRGEEQYF. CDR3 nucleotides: TGTGCCAGCAGCTTAAGAGGGGAAGAGCAGTACTTC. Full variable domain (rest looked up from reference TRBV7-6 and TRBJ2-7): GAGVSQSPRYKVTKRGQDVALRCDPISGHVSLYWYRQALGQGPEFLTYFNYEAQQDKSGLPNDRFSAERPEGSISTLTIQRTEQRDSAMYRCASSLRGEEQYFGPGTRLTVT.

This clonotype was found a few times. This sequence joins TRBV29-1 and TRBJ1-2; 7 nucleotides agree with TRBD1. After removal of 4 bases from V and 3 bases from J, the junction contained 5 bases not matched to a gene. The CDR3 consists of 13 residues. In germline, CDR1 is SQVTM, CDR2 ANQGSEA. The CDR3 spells CSVVKGADYGYTF. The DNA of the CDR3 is TGCAGCGTTGTCAAGGGGGCAGACTATGGCTACACCTTC.

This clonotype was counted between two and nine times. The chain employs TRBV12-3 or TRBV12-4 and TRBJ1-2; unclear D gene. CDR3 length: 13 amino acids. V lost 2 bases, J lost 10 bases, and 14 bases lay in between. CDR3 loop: CASSLIADGPYTF. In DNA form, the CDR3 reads TGTGCCAGCAGTTTAATTGCGGATGGTCCCTACACCTTC.

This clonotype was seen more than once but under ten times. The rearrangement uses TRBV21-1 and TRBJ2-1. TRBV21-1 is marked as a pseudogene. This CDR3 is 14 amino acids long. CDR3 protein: CASRDRQHDNEQFF. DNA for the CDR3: TGTGCCAGCAGGGACCGACAACACGACAATGAGCAGTTCTTC.

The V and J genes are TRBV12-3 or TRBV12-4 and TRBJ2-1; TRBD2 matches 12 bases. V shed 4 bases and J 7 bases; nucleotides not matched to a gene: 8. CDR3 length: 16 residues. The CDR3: CASSSIPSGGVNEQFF. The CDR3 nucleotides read TGTGCCAGCAGTTCTATCCCTAGCGGGGGGGTGAATGAGCAGTTCTTC.

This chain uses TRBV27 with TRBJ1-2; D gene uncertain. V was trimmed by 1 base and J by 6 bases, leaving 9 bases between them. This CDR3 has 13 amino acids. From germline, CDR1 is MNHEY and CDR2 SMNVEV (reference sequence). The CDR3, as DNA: TGTGCCAGCAGTTTATGGGTTGGGAATGGCTACACCTTC. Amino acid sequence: CASSLWVGNGYTF.

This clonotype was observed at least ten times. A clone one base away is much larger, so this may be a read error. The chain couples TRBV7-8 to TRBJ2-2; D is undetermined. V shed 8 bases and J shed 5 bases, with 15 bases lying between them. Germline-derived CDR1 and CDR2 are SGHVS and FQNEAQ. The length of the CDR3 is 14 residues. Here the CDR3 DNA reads TGTGCCAGCCCCCCTCTTCGGTCGACCGGGGAGCTGTTTTTT. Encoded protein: CASPPLRSTGELFF.